The 16 T cell receptor beta chains reported below all come from one sample, sequenced in a study of monozygotic twins with inflammatory bowel disease. TCRdb reanalyzed the 5' RACE reads, giving one entry per CDR3 protein sequence and no DNA. With approximately 400,000 distinct CDR3 sequences in the sample, the ten largest clones hold 2% to 2.5%. The sample taken for sequencing was blood. The receptor set was obtained from a human donor with ulcerative colitis or Crohn's disease, or a healthy co-twin of an affected twin (not recorded which).

V is TRBV7-2 and J is TRBJ2-5. Per the germline V gene, CDR1 is SGHTA and CDR2 is FQGNSA. The CDR3 is made up of 14 amino acids. The CDR3: CASSLEGFAETQYF.

The chain couples TRBV10-2 to TRBJ2-1. The CDR3 consists of 14 residues. Germline lookup yields CDR1 WSHSY and CDR2 SAAADI. CDR3 residues: CASRDRGSYNEQFF.

The chain uses TRBV20-1 and TRBJ1-5; TCRdb lists TRBD1, though no DNA is available to test this call. From germline, CDR1 is DFQATT and CDR2 SNEGSKA (reference sequence). The CDR3 has 15 amino acids. CDR3 residues: CSAPGGGLSNQPQHF.

V is TRBV27 and J is TRBJ1-5; TCRdb lists TRBD1, though no DNA is available to test this call. Per the germline V gene, CDR1 is MNHEY and CDR2 is SMNVEV (reference sequence). The CDR3 is made up of 14 amino acids. This chain's CDR3 is CATRELGGNQPQHF.

The chain carries TRBV6-1 and TRBJ1-5. The CDR3 has 16 residues. Germline CDR1 MNHNS, CDR2 SASEGT. CDR3 amino acids: CATKGEGVYSNQPQHF.

The rearrangement uses TRBV4-2 and TRBJ1-3. CDR3 length equals 13 residues. Germline V gene lookup returns CDR1 LGHNA and CDR2 YNFKEQ. The CDR3 protein is CASSPGPGNTIYF.

The chain combines TRBV4-1 with TRBJ2-7; TCRdb designates TRBD1, a call that cannot be tested without DNA. This CDR3 has 13 amino acids. Germline V gene sequence: CDR1 MGHRA, CDR2 YSYEKL. This CDR3 reads CASSPTVRGEQYF.

The gene calls are TRBV5-1 and TRBJ1-1. CDR3 length: 15 amino acids. From germline, CDR1 is SGHRS and CDR2 YFSETQ. The CDR3 spells CASSPTGGTHTEAFF.

This chain uses TRBV7-8 with TRBJ2-6; the TCRdb call, TRBD1, lacks DNA for checking. Germline CDR1 reads SGHVS; CDR2 reads FQNEAQ. This CDR3 is 18 amino acids long. The CDR3 here is CASSRKRQGVSGANVLTF.

This chain's CDR3 is CASGKGGTEAFF. The chain recombines TRBV5-1 with TRBJ1-1. Germline-derived CDR1 and CDR2 are SGHRS and YFSETQ. The CDR3 loop spans 12 amino acids.

The V call is TRBV28, the J call TRBJ2-5; TCRdb indicates TRBD1, and absent DNA this call remains unverified. CDR3 size: 11 residues. Per the germline V gene, CDR1 is MDHEN and CDR2 is SYDVKM. The CDR3 protein is CASWGQGTQYF.

The V call is TRBV25-1, the J call TRBJ2-1; TCRdb calls TRBD1, which cannot be checked without DNA. The germline V gene has CDR1 MGHDK and CDR2 SYGVNS. The CDR3 runs 14 residues. This CDR3 reads CASSGLGGLNEQFF.

The chain carries TRBV20-1 and TRBJ2-3; TCRdb selects TRBD2, and the lack of DNA leaves this call unchecked. Germline V gene lookup returns CDR1 DFQATT and CDR2 SNEGSKA (reference sequence). The CDR3 consists of 15 residues. CDR3 protein: CSASRPGGHTDTQYF.

This chain links TRBV5-1 with TRBJ2-7; TCRdb indicates TRBD2, and absent DNA this call remains unverified. Germline V gives CDR1 SGHRS, CDR2 YFSETQ. The CDR3 sequence is 17 residues long. CDR3 in amino acids: CASSLGSGNQFWYEQYF. Complete variable domain (other parts from reference TRBV5-1 and TRBJ2-7): KAGVTQTPRYLIKTRGQQVTLSCSPISGHRSVSWYQQTPGQGLQFLFEYFSETQRNKGNFPGRFSGRQFSNSRSEMNVSTLELGDSALYLCASSLGSGNQFWYEQYFGPGTRLTVT.

This chain uses TRBV3-1 with TRBJ1-2; TCRdb picks TRBD1, but there is no DNA to check that call. Germline V lookup: CDR1 LGHDT, CDR2 YNNKEL (reference sequence). The CDR3 has 14 amino acids. The CDR3 sequence is CASSHPGQIYGYTF. Based on the CDR3 plus reference TRBV3-1 and TRBJ1-2, the full variable domain is DTAVSQTPKYLVTQMGNDKSIKCEQNLGHDTMYWYKQDSKKFLKIMFSYNNKELIINETVPNRFSPKSPDKAHLNLHINSLELGDSAVYFCASSHPGQIYGYTFGSGTRLTVV.

The rearrangement links TRBV5-1 to TRBJ2-5; as DNA is missing, the TRBD1 call by TCRdb cannot be tested. This CDR3 spans 15 amino acids. Germline-derived CDR1 and CDR2 are SGHRS and YFSETQ. CDR3 protein: CASSRGQARGETQYF.